These 31 T cell receptor beta chains were all obtained from the same sample, sequenced in a study of OX40 agonist ivuxolimab in advanced cancers. Some clones are missing from TCRdb's copy, which holds only in-frame ones; the method was immunoSEQ multiplex PCR. The table includes tens of thousands of clones, over 80% detected once. Sequenced material: CD4+ or CD8+ T cells sorted from blood, taken in a trial of the OX40 agonist ivuxolimab. The receptors originated from an adult with an advanced solid tumor such as melanoma, head and neck, liver or kidney cancer.

The chain combines TRBV27 with TRBJ2-2, with 7 positions matching TRBD2. Trimming cost V 4 bases and J 0 bases; bases outside gene matches: 2. Germline V gene data show CDR1 as MNHEY and CDR2 as SMNVEV (reference sequence). The CDR3 contains 15 residues. CDR3: CASSSAGANTGELFF. CDR3 bases: TGTGCCAGCAGTTCTGCGGGAGCGAACACCGGGGAGCTGTTTTTT.

The chain has TRBV6-4 and TRBJ1-1, with D possibly TRBD1 on 5 matching bases. This CDR3 is 16 amino acids long. Germline assignment: CDR1 MRHNA and CDR2 SNTAGT. V lost 2 bases and J 4 bases, leaving 17 bases between the germline ends. In DNA, the CDR3 is TGTGCCAGCAGTGACACCGAATCCTTGGGGGGCACTGAAGCTTTCTTT. Protein: CASSDTESLGGTEAFF.

The table lists this clone with a few counts. V and J are TRBV11-2 and TRBJ2-1; no clear D gene. The CDR3 runs to 12 residues. Trimming cost V 4 bases and J 6 bases, with 7 bases left between them. Germline V gene lookup returns CDR1 SGHAT and CDR2 FQNNGV. The CDR3 region has the DNA TGTGCCAGCAGCTCATATAGCAATGAGCAGTTCTTC. It translates to CASSSYSNEQFF.

V usage is TRBV29-1 and J usage is TRBJ1-2; no firm D call. CDR3 length equals 13 residues. Germline values: CDR1 SQVTM, CDR2 ANQGSEA. The germline V and J ends were trimmed by 3 bases and 4 bases, with 12 bases remaining between them. DNA of the CDR3: TGCAGCGTTGAGAGTGGAGCTTTCTATGGCTACACCTTC. As protein: CSVESGAFYGYTF. The entire variable domain, with the rest obtained from reference TRBV29-1 and TRBJ1-2, is as follows: SAVISQKPSRDICQRGTSLTIQCQVDSQVTMMFWYRQQPGQSLTLIATANQGSEATYESGFVIDKFPISRPNLTFSTLTVSNMSPEDSSIYLCSVESGAFYGYTFGSGTRLTVV.

The gene calls are TRBV7-2 and TRBJ2-1; 12 nucleotides agree with TRBD2. V shed 8 bases and J 6 bases; nucleotides not matched to a gene: 8. This CDR3 has 15 amino acids. Germline V gives CDR1 SGHTA, CDR2 FQGNSA. DNA for the CDR3: TGTGCCAGCCGGGCTAGCGGGAGGGCCCTCAATGAGCAGTTCTTC. Its translation is CASRASGRALNEQFF.

This clone was picked up one time. The chain couples TRBV5-1 to TRBJ2-1; 11 bases are a match to TRBD2. Germline lookup yields CDR1 SGHRS and CDR2 YFSETQ. Trimming at V came to 3 bases and at J to 6 bases, leaving 5 bases not matched to a gene. This CDR3 region has 15 residues. CDR3 amino acids: CASSSGTSGRNEQFF. In nucleotides, the CDR3 is TGCGCCAGCAGCTCCGGGACTAGCGGACGCAATGAGCAGTTCTTC.

This chain links TRBV19 with TRBJ1-1; 8 bases line up with TRBD1. This CDR3 region has 16 residues. J gave up 1 base and V 5 bases, and 9 bases lay outside the gene matches. Looked up from germline, CDR1 is LNHDA and CDR2 is SQIVND (reference sequence). In DNA form, the CDR3 reads TGTGCCAGTAGTGTAGGGACAGGCGGACCGAACACTGAAGCTTTCTTT. Translation gives CASSVGTGGPNTEAFF.

The chain combines TRBV29-1 with TRBJ1-1; TRBD1 is a possible D gene (5 bases). V dropped 2 bases and J dropped 3 bases, with 19 bases sitting between them. The CDR3 contains 16 residues. Germline V gene lookup returns CDR1 SQVTM and CDR2 ANQGSEA. CDR3 sequence: CSVEPPIGGGYTEAFF. Written as DNA, the CDR3 is TGCAGCGTTGAACCCCCGATCGGGGGGGGGTACACTGAAGCTTTCTTT. Variable domain in full (rest from reference TRBV29-1 and TRBJ1-1): SAVISQKPSRDICQRGTSLTIQCQVDSQVTMMFWYRQQPGQSLTLIATANQGSEATYESGFVIDKFPISRPNLTFSTLTVSNMSPEDSSIYLCSVEPPIGGGYTEAFFGQGTRLTVV.

The chain carries TRBV10-1 and TRBJ2-3; weak D call: TRBD1 (8 bases). V was shortened by 6 bases and J by 3 bases, with 13 bases between the two germline ends. The CDR3 loop spans 14 amino acids. Germline CDR1 reads WNHNN; CDR2 reads SYGVQD (reference sequence). CDR3 nucleotides: TGCGCCAGCAGCGGACAGGGAGGGACAGATACGCAGTATTTT. Encoded protein: CASSGQGGTDTQYF.

The chain is built from TRBV4-3 and TRBJ1-1, with 8 bases lining up with TRBD1. Germline CDR1 LGHNA, CDR2 YSLEER. The CDR3 covers 16 residues. Trimming took 2 bases from V and 4 from J; bases not matched to a gene: 9. The CDR3 reads CASSQTLDRDVTEAFF. CDR3 nucleotides: TGCGCCAGCAGCCAAACCCTGGACAGGGATGTCACTGAAGCTTTCTTT.

V and J are TRBV15 and TRBJ1-2; 7 positions agree with TRBD1. The V gene end was trimmed by 1 base and the J gene end by 1 base; junction bases not matched to a gene: 3. This CDR3 comprises 15 residues. Per the germline V gene, CDR1 is LNHNV and CDR2 is YYDKDF (reference sequence). The CDR3 here is CATSRGQGINYGYTF. The CDR3 DNA follows: TGTGCCACCAGCAGAGGACAGGGAATTAACTATGGCTACACCTTC. Together with reference TRBV15 and TRBJ1-2, the CDR3 gives the full variable domain: DAMVIQNPRYQVTQFGKPVTLSCSQTLNHNVMYWYQQKSSQAPKLLFHYYDKDFNNEADTPDNFQSRRPNTSFCFLDIRSPGLGDTAMYLCATSRGQGINYGYTFGSGTRLTVV.

V gene TRBV6-5 combines with J gene TRBJ1-1; D is perhaps TRBD1 (5 bases). The germline gives CDR1 MNHEY, CDR2 SVGAGI. V was cut by 5 bases and J by 6 bases, with 19 bases left in between. The CDR3 runs 15 residues. CDR3 region: CASSRPGPREPEAFF. The CDR3 coding sequence is TGTGCCAGCAGTCGCCCGGGACCCAGGGAACCTGAAGCTTTCTTT.

The sample holds a few counts of this clone. V and J are TRBV29-1 and TRBJ2-5; 7 bases are shared with TRBD2. V lost 1 base, J lost 7 bases, and 0 bases stayed unmatched. The germline gives CDR1 SQVTM, CDR2 ANQGSEA. The CDR3 spans 11 residues. The CDR3 spells CSVEAGGTQYF. The CDR3 region has the DNA TGCAGCGTTGAAGCGGGGGGGACCCAGTACTTC. The variable domain in full, completed from reference TRBV29-1 and TRBJ2-5, reads SAVISQKPSRDICQRGTSLTIQCQVDSQVTMMFWYRQQPGQSLTLIATANQGSEATYESGFVIDKFPISRPNLTFSTLTVSNMSPEDSSIYLCSVEAGGTQYFGPGTRLLVL.

V is TRBV30 and J is TRBJ1-2, with a tentative D call TRBD1 (5 bases). Germline CDR1 is GTSNPN and CDR2 is SVGIG (reference sequence). V lost 4 bases, J lost 6 bases, and 15 bases lay in between. This CDR3 comprises 13 residues. This CDR3 reads CAWNWVGRDGYTF. CDR3 bases: TGTGCCTGGAATTGGGTGGGGCGAGATGGCTACACCTTC.

The V call is TRBV6-5, the J call TRBJ2-5, with 10 positions matching TRBD1. V shed 2 bases, J shed 4 bases, and the junction held 4 bases outside the gene matches. The germline gives CDR1 MNHEY, CDR2 SVGAGI. This CDR3 comprises 15 residues. CDR3 DNA: TGTGCCAGCAGTTACGGACAGGGGGAGCGAGAGACCCAGTACTTC. Protein sequence: CASSYGQGERETQYF.

The chain employs TRBV4-2 and TRBJ2-7, with TRBD1 matching over 11 bases. The V gene end was trimmed by 0 bases and the J gene end by 2 bases; junction bases not matched to a gene: 3. Germline V gives CDR1 LGHNA, CDR2 YNFKEQ. The CDR3 has 16 residues. CDR3: CASSQDLGQGAYEQYF. CDR3 DNA sequence: TGTGCCAGCAGCCAAGATTTGGGACAGGGGGCCTACGAGCAGTACTTC.

The genes are TRBV9 and TRBJ1-2; D ambiguous. Trimming shortened V by 2 bases and J by 4 bases, and 15 bases separated the two germline ends. This CDR3 spans 15 amino acids. Germline V gene sequence: CDR1 SGDLS, CDR2 YYNGEE. The CDR3 is CASSVGEGSFYGYTF. The CDR3 nucleotides are TGTGCCAGCAGCGTTGGGGAAGGGAGCTTCTATGGCTACACCTTC.

V usage is TRBV27 and J usage is TRBJ1-6; D is unclear. CDR1 is MNHEY and CDR2 is SMNVEV in the germline V gene (reference sequence). Deletions cut 0 bases from V and 6 bases from J, with 12 bases between. The CDR3 runs to 16 residues. CDR3 amino acids: CASSLSSLDSNSPLHF. The DNA for the CDR3 is TGTGCCAGCAGTTTATCGAGCCTAGATAGTAATTCACCCCTCCACTTT.

This clone has only one observation. This sequence joins TRBV11-2 and TRBJ2-2; D is undetermined. The CDR3 totals 15 residues. Per the germline V gene, CDR1 is SGHAT and CDR2 is FQNNGV. The germline V and J ends were trimmed by 1 base and 1 base, with 7 bases remaining between them. CDR3 in amino acids: CASSLVAGNTGELFF. Written as DNA, the CDR3 is TGTGCCAGCAGCTTAGTGGCAGGGAACACCGGGGAGCTGTTTTTT.

This clone was found a few times. This chain connects TRBV2 to TRBJ1-6, with 7 bases identical to TRBD1. Germline V lookup: CDR1 SNHLY, CDR2 FYNNEI. The J segment lost 8 bases and the V segment lost 6 bases, leaving 7 bases of the junction unmatched. The CDR3 spans 14 residues. Written as DNA, the CDR3 is TGTGCCAGCAGCGCGACAGGGTTTGATTCACCCCTCCACTTT. It codes for CASSATGFDSPLHF.

V and J are TRBV7-2 and TRBJ1-2, with D maybe TRBD1 (6 bases). V was cut by 5 bases and J by 4 bases, with 11 bases left in between. The CDR3 extends over 13 amino acids. The V gene's germline CDR1 is SGHTA and CDR2 FQGNSA. Here the CDR3 reads CASSPDSIYGYTF. CDR3 nucleotides: TGTGCCAGCAGCCCGGACAGCATCTATGGCTACACCTTC.

The gene calls are TRBV5-1 and TRBJ2-3; D remains ambiguous. The ends were cut back, 2 bases at V and 2 bases at J, with 9 bases in the middle. The CDR3 is 14 amino acids. Germline CDR1 reads SGHRS; CDR2 reads YFSETQ. The CDR3 sequence is CASSFNGITDTQYF. In DNA, the CDR3 is TGCGCCAGCAGCTTCAACGGTATCACAGATACGCAGTATTTT.

The gene calls are TRBV19 and TRBJ1-5, with 8 bases that match TRBD1. Germline V gives CDR1 LNHDA, CDR2 SQIVND (reference sequence). The CDR3 is 19 residues long. V lost 0 bases and J lost 1; bases outside the gene matches: 11. CDR3 residues: CASSIDRGRGPISNQPQHF. The DNA for the CDR3 is TGTGCCAGTAGTATAGATCGGGGCAGGGGGCCAATAAGCAATCAGCCCCAGCATTTT.

This rearrangement joins TRBV2 to TRBJ1-5; TRBD1 might be the D (5 bases). The ends were cut back, 11 bases at V and 0 bases at J, with 20 bases in the middle. The CDR3 sequence is 16 residues long. Germline V gene lookup returns CDR1 SNHLY and CDR2 FYNNEI. The CDR3 reads CAGHGLTGGSNQPQHF. In DNA, the CDR3 is TGTGCCGGCCACGGCCTTACTGGGGGTAGCAATCAGCCCCAGCATTTT.

The chain has TRBV5-4 and TRBJ1-1, with D perhaps matching TRBD1 (5 bases). V lost 1 base, J lost 1 base, and 8 bases lay in between. The CDR3 sequence is 14 residues long. Germline V gene lookup returns CDR1 SGHNT and CDR2 YYREEE (reference sequence). CDR3 residues: CASSLSGRNTEAFF. CDR3 in DNA: TGTGCCAGCAGCTTGTCAGGGAGGAACACTGAAGCTTTCTTT.

The rearrangement links TRBV7-9 to TRBJ1-6; no clear D gene. This CDR3 region has 14 residues. Germline CDR1 and CDR2: SEHNR and FQNEAQ (reference sequence). The V and J ends lost 6 bases and 4 bases respectively, with 10 bases between them. The CDR3 sequence: CASSIEQYNSPLHF. The DNA of the CDR3 is TGTGCCAGCAGTATTGAACAGTATAATTCACCCCTCCACTTT.

V usage is TRBV7-2 and J usage is TRBJ1-1, with TRBD1 identical over 8 bases. Germline CDR1 and CDR2: SGHTA and FQGNSA. With V trimmed by 4 bases and J by 6 bases, 10 bases remained unmatched. The CDR3 totals 15 residues. CDR3: CASSSQSQGASEAFF. The CDR3 nucleotides are TGTGCCAGCAGCTCCCAATCTCAGGGGGCCTCTGAAGCTTTCTTT.

V gene TRBV4-2 combines with J gene TRBJ1-6; 7 bases align to TRBD1. CDR1 and CDR2 from the germline V gene are LGHNA and YNFKEQ. This CDR3 contains 17 residues. V dropped 2 bases and J dropped 7; count of bases not matched to a gene: 11. This CDR3 reads CASSQNTGEVGNSPLHF. Here the CDR3 DNA reads TGTGCCAGCAGCCAAAATACAGGGGAAGTTGGGAATTCACCCCTCCACTTT.

This clone was seen once. The rearrangement links TRBV19 to TRBJ1-5; 9 bases agree with TRBD1. V lost 8 bases, J lost 0 bases, and 8 bases stayed unmatched. Germline CDR1 reads LNHDA; CDR2 reads SQIVND (reference sequence). This CDR3 region has 16 residues. CDR3 region: CASEDRGGYSNQPQHF. The CDR3 nucleotides read TGTGCCAGTGAGGACAGGGGAGGTTATAGCAATCAGCCCCAGCATTTT.

The rearrangement uses TRBV5-1 and TRBJ1-2, with D unclear. V lost 0 bases and J 4 bases, leaving 4 bases between the germline ends. CDR3 length: 12 amino acids. Germline V gene sequence: CDR1 SGHRS, CDR2 YFSETQ. CDR3 nucleotides: TGCGCCAGCAGCTTGGATGTCTATGGCTACACCTTC. Residues: CASSLDVYGYTF.

The V and J genes are TRBV6-1 and TRBJ1-2, with TRBD1 matching over 8 bases. The ends lost 6 bases at V and 4 bases at J; junction bases unmatched: 7. Germline assignment: CDR1 MNHNS and CDR2 SASEGT. This CDR3 has 14 amino acids. CDR3 nucleotide sequence: TGTGCCAGCAGCCGGACAGGGTCGTCCTATGGCTACACCTTC. It translates to CASSRTGSSYGYTF.